This paragraph covers one TCR beta chain sequence. Its target is unknown. Germline V gene lookup returns CDR1 KGHSH and CDR2 LQKENI. The V gene lost 4 bases and the J gene lost 4 bases, with 17 bases spanning the gap. There are 16 residues in the CDR3. Researchers built TCR beta libraries using quantitative 5'-RACE with molecular barcodes. In TCRdb, the 5' RACE reads were re-called with MiXCR into one record per CDR3 protein. The table has around 440,000 distinct CDR3 sequences, 15% to 20% seen once; the top ten hold about 0.94%. This record comes from a study of CD8 T cells in ankylosing spondylitis. Points from the study as a whole: The study looked at matched synovial fluid samples from ankylosing spondylitis patients. Disease-linked clones were reported to be significantly enriched there. Made up of roughly 8 highly homologous variants, a TCR beta motif appeared characteristic of ankylosing spondylitis blood.

Sequenced input: blood, either unsorted or a sorted T cell fraction (not recorded which). This clonotype was sampled from a male donor with ankylosing spondylitis. The V call is TRBV18, the J call TRBJ2-1; D may be TRBD1 (6 bases). DNA for the CDR3: TGTGCCAGCTCACTACAGGGTTCGGCCCTATACAATGAGCAGTTCTTC. It yields the protein CASSLQGSALYNEQFF. Using reference TRBV18 and TRBJ2-1 for the parts outside the CDR3, the full variable domain is NAGVMQNPRHLVRRRGQEARLRCSPMKGHSHVYWYRQLPEEGLKFMVYLQKENIIDESGMPKERFSAEFPKEGPSILRIQQVVRGDSAAYFCASSLQGSALYNEQFFGPGTRLTVL.